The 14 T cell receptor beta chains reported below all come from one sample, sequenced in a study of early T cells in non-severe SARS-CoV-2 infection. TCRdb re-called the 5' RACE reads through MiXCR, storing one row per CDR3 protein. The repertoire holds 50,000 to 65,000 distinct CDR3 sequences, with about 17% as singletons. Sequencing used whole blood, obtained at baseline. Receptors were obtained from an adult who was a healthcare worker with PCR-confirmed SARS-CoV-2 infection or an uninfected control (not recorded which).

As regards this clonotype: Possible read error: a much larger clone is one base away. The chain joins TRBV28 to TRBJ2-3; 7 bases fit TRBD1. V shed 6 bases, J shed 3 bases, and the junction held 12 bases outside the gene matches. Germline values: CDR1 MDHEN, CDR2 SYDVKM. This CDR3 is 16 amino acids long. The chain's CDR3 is CASRTAGTELTDTQYF. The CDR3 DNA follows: TGTGCCAGCAGAACCGCCGGGACAGAGCTTACAGATACGCAGTATTTT.

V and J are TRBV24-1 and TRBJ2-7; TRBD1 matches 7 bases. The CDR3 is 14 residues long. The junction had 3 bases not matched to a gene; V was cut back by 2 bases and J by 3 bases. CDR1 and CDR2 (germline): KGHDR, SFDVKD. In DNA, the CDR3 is TGTGCCACCAGTGATTCGGCAGGGGGCTACGAGCAGTACTTC. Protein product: CATSDSAGGYEQYF.

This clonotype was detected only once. DNA for the CDR3: TGTGCCAGCAGTTACTCGTTGGGACAGGGAGGAAACACCATATATTTT. Translating it yields CASSYSLGQGGNTIYF. V gene TRBV6-5 combines with J gene TRBJ1-3; 9 bases line up with TRBD1. The trim removed 0 bases at V and 4 bases at J, leaving 4 bases unmatched. The CDR3 loop spans 16 amino acids. The germline CDR1 and CDR2 sequences are MNHEY and SVGAGI.

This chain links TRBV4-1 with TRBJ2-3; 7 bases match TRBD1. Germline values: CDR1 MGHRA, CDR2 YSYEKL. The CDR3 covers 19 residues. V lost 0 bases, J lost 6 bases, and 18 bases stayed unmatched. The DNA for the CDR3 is TGCGCCAGCAGCCAAGATCCCCCACAGGGGAGACGGGGATCGGATACGCAGTATTTT. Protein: CASSQDPPQGRRGSDTQYF.

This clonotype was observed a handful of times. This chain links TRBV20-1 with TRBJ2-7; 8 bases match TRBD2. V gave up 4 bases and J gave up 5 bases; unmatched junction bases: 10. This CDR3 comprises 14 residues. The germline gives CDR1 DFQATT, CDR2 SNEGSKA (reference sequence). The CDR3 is CSAIRGGRTHEQYF. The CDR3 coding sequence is TGCAGTGCTATACGGGGCGGGAGGACCCACGAGCAGTACTTC.

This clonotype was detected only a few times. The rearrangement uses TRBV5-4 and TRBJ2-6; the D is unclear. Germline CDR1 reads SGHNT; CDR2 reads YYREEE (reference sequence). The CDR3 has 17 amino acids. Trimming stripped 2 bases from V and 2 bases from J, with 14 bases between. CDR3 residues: CASSFGQNPAGANVLTF. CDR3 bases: TGTGCCAGCAGCTTCGGTCAGAACCCCGCTGGGGCCAACGTCCTGACTTTC.

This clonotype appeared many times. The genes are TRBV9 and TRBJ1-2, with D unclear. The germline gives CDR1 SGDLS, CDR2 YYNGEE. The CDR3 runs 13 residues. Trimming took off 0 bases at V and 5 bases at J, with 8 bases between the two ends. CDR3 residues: CASSVDSPYGYTF. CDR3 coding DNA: TGTGCCAGCAGCGTAGATTCCCCTTATGGCTACACCTTC. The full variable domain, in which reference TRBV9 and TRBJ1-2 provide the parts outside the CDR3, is DSGVTQTPKHLITATGQRVTLRCSPRSGDLSVYWYQQSLDQGLQFLIQYYNGEERAKGNILERFSAQQFPDLHSELNLSSLELGDSALYFCASSVDSPYGYTFGSGTRLTVV.

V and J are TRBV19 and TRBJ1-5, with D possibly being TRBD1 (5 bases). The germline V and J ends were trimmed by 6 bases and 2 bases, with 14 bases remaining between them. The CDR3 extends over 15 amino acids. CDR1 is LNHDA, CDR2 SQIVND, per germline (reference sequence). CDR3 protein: CASRPPGTRNQPQHF. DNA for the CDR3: TGTGCCAGTAGACCTCCGGGGACGCGCAATCAGCCCCAGCATTTT.

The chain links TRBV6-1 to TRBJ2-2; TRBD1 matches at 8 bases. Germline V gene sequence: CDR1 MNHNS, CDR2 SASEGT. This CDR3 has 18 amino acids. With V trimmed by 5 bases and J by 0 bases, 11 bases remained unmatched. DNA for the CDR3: TGTGCCAGCAGTCGGAACAGACCGGGACAGGCGAACACCGGGGAGCTGTTTTTT. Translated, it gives CASSRNRPGQANTGELFF.

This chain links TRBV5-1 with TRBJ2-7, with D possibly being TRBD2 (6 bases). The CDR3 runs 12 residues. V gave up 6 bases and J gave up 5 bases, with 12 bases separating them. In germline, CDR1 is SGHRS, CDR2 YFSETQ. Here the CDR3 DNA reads TGCGCCAGCACAGGAGGGGTGAACGAGCAGTACTTC. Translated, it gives CASTGGVNEQYF.

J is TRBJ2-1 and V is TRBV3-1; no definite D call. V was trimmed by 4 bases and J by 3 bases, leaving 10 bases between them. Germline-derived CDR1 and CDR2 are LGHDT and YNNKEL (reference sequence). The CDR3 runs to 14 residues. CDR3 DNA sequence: TGTGCCAGCAGCCGCACATCACTCTACAATGAGCAGTTCTTC. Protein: CASSRTSLYNEQFF.

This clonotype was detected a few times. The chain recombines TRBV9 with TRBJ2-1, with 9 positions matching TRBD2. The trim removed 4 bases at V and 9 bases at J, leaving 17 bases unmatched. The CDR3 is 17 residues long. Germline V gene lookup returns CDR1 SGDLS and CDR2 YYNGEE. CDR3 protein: CASSISGTSSLGGEQFF. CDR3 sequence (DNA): TGTGCCAGCAGCATCTCCGGGACTAGCTCTCTGGGAGGTGAGCAGTTCTTC.

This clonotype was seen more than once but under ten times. CDR3 loop: CASSLGTAEKLFF. The CDR3 DNA follows: TGTGCCAGCAGCTTAGGGACGGCCGAAAAACTGTTTTTT. The chain links TRBV11-2 to TRBJ1-4; D not certain. Germline CDR1 and CDR2: SGHAT and FQNNGV. With 1 base removed from V and 8 bases from J, the gap between germline ends came to 8 bases. CDR3 length: 13 residues.

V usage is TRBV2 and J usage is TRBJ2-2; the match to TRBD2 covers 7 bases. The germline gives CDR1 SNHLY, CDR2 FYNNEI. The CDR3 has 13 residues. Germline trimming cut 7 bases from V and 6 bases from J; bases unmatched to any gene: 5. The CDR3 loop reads CASTPGGSGELFF. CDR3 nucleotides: TGTGCCAGCACCCCGGGAGGCTCCGGGGAGCTGTTTTTT. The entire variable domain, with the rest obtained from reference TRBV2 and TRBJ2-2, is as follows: EPEVTQTPSHQVTQMGQEVILRCVPISNHLYFYWYRQILGQKVEFLVSFYNNEISEKSEIFDDQFSVERPDGSNFTLKIRSTKLEDSAMYFCASTPGGSGELFFGEGSRLTVL.